This entry lists 20 T cell receptor beta chains sequenced from one sample in a study of cutaneous CD30+ T cell lymphoproliferative disorder and hepatitis E. Libraries were prepared by immunoSEQ multiplex PCR; TCRdb keeps only in-frame clonotypes and omits some of them. The sample includes about 7,700 clones, less than 80% of them seen just once. The sequencing input was blood. Receptors originate from a human donor with a cutaneous T cell lymphoproliferative disorder associated with hepatitis E virus.

The chain is built from TRBV5-1 and TRBJ2-7, with 13 bases that match TRBD2. Trimming cost V 4 bases and J 0 bases; bases outside gene matches: 4. In germline, CDR1 is SGHRS, CDR2 YFSETQ. This CDR3 has 16 residues. CDR3 DNA: TGCGCCAGCAGCCCCTGGACTAGCGGGAGCTCCTACGAGCAGTACTTC. Translating it yields CASSPWTSGSSYEQYF.

V is TRBV27 and J is TRBJ1-2; possible D gene TRBD1, 6 bases. The CDR3 contains 14 residues. The V and J ends lost 6 bases and 5 bases respectively, with 16 bases between them. CDR1 and CDR2 (germline): MNHEY, SMNVEV (reference sequence). The CDR3 sequence is CASRSRQVQYGYTF. In DNA, the CDR3 is TGTGCCAGCAGATCCAGACAGGTCCAATATGGCTACACCTTC.

This clone was picked up one time. This rearrangement joins TRBV7-2 to TRBJ1-2; 10 bases align to TRBD1. The ends lost 5 bases at V and 4 bases at J; junction bases unmatched: 4. The germline CDR1 and CDR2 sequences are SGHTA and FQGNSA. This CDR3 spans 14 amino acids. DNA of the CDR3: TGTGCCAGCAGCCCGGACAGGGGGACCTATGGCTACACCTTC. Residues: CASSPDRGTYGYTF.

The chain combines TRBV27 with TRBJ2-2; tentatively, D is TRBD2 (5 bases). The CDR3 covers 14 residues. The V end was cut by 3 bases, the J end by 6 bases, with 11 bases between. The V gene's germline CDR1 is MNHEY and CDR2 SMNVEV (reference sequence). This chain's CDR3 is CASSLDWGAGELFF. The CDR3 DNA reads TGTGCCAGCAGTTTGGACTGGGGTGCCGGGGAGCTGTTTTTT.

The chain links TRBV18 to TRBJ2-2; TRBD1 agrees at 9 bases. Germline CDR1 and CDR2: KGHSH and LQKENI. V gave up 6 bases and J gave up 1 base; unmatched junction bases: 3. This CDR3 is 15 amino acids long. Here the CDR3 reads CASSSGQGNTGELFF. In DNA form, the CDR3 reads TGTGCCAGCTCGTCGGGACAGGGGAACACCGGGGAGCTGTTTTTT.

The chain joins TRBV27 to TRBJ2-2; 11 bases are shared with TRBD1. The germline V gene has CDR1 MNHEY and CDR2 SMNVEV (reference sequence). The CDR3 loop spans 15 amino acids. J lost 5 bases, V lost 7 bases, and 6 bases had no gene match. The CDR3 nucleotides read TGTGCCAGCACCCCCGGGACAGGGGGAACCGGGGAGCTGTTTTTT. It is translated as CASTPGTGGTGELFF.

The chain recombines TRBV9 with TRBJ2-7; TRBD1 matches 9 bases. In germline, CDR1 is SGDLS, CDR2 YYNGEE. Trimming removed 3 bases from V and 5 bases from J; junction bases left unmatched: 12. The CDR3 totals 16 residues. Here the CDR3 DNA reads TGTGCCAGCAGCGAAACGCCGGGACAGGGTGCCGACGAGCAGTACTTC. It specifies CASSETPGQGADEQYF.

V and J are TRBV11-3 and TRBJ1-6; D unclear. The CDR3 consists of 13 residues. CDR1 SGHNT and CDR2 YENEEA come from the germline V gene. Trimming took off 5 bases at V and 9 bases at J, with 11 bases between the two ends. CDR3 bases: TGTGCCAGCAGCGATGCGGGTGGTTCACCCCTCCACTTT. This encodes CASSDAGGSPLHF.

This sequence joins TRBV15 and TRBJ2-5; 9 bases are a match to TRBD2. CDR3 length equals 14 residues. The V and J ends lost 4 bases and 4 bases, in that order; junction bases with no gene match: 4. CDR1 is LNHNV and CDR2 is YYDKDF in the germline V gene (reference sequence). This CDR3 is CATSTRGGGETQYF. The CDR3 bases are TGTGCCACCAGCACCCGCGGGGGGGGAGAGACCCAGTACTTC.

This sequence joins TRBV6-5 and TRBJ2-7; D is possibly TRBD1 (6 bases). Looked up from germline, CDR1 is MNHEY and CDR2 is SVGAGI. Trimming shortened V by 5 bases and J by 1 base, and 9 bases separated the two germline ends. The CDR3 covers 13 residues. For the CDR3, the DNA is TGTGCCAGCAGTCGGACAGCGTCCTACGAGCAGTACTTC. It codes for CASSRTASYEQYF.

In its sample, this clone was seen a few times. CDR3 nucleotides: TGTGCCAGCAGCTTCTCACCGAACACTGAAGCTTTCTTT. It yields the protein CASSFSPNTEAFF. The chain combines TRBV9 with TRBJ1-1; D gene ambiguous. V was clipped by 4 bases and J by 1 base, with 8 bases between them. From germline, CDR1 is SGDLS and CDR2 YYNGEE. The CDR3 loop spans 13 amino acids.

J is TRBJ1-2 and V is TRBV7-2; D gene uncertain. The CDR3 is 11 residues long. The ends were cut back, 8 bases at V and 4 bases at J, with 8 bases in the middle. Germline CDR1 and CDR2: SGHTA and FQGNSA. Here the CDR3 reads CASRSFYGYTF. The CDR3 DNA follows: TGTGCCAGCCGTTCCTTCTATGGCTACACCTTC.

Here the CDR3 reads CASSARGDVEQPQHF. CDR3 sequence (DNA): TGTGCCAGCAGCGCGAGGGGGGACGTGGAGCAGCCCCAGCATTTT. The V gene is TRBV9, the J gene TRBJ1-5; perhaps TRBD1 as D (6 bases). V dropped 3 bases and J dropped 7 bases, with 17 bases sitting between them. The CDR3 consists of 15 residues. From germline, CDR1 is SGDLS and CDR2 YYNGEE.

The J gene is TRBJ1-1, the V gene TRBV9; D unclear. Trimming left V 5 bases short and J 1 base short, with 12 bases between. CDR3 size: 14 residues. The germline gives CDR1 SGDLS, CDR2 YYNGEE. The CDR3 spells CASSKEHRNTEAFF. The CDR3 DNA is TGTGCCAGCAGTAAGGAACATAGGAACACTGAAGCTTTCTTT.

The chain uses TRBV6-6 and TRBJ2-7; D unresolved. With 5 bases removed from V and 6 bases from J, the gap between germline ends came to 11 bases. CDR1 MNHNY and CDR2 SVGAGI come from the germline V gene (reference sequence). The CDR3 sequence is 12 residues long. The CDR3 DNA sequence: TGTGCCAGCAGTCCGGACGCCCTCGAGCAGTACTTC. Protein sequence: CASSPDALEQYF.

This clone was found a few times. The V call is TRBV19, the J call TRBJ2-5; maybe TRBD2 (7 bases). The V end was cut by 3 bases, the J end by 2 bases, with 13 bases between. The CDR3 extends over 15 amino acids. Germline lookup yields CDR1 LNHDA and CDR2 SQIVND (reference sequence). DNA for the CDR3: TGTGCCAGTAGTATGCTCGGGGGGCAACAAGAGACCCAGTACTTC. The encoded protein is CASSMLGGQQETQYF.

This clone occurred a few times. The rearrangement joins TRBV5-8 to TRBJ2-7; the D is unclear. This CDR3 contains 9 residues. Germline assignment: CDR1 SGHTS and CDR2 YDEGEE. Trimming cost V 5 bases and J 5 bases, with 2 bases left between them. The CDR3 region is CASSNEQYF. CDR3 nucleotides: TGTGCCAGCAGTAACGAGCAGTACTTC.

The V call is TRBV30, the J call TRBJ2-3; 7 bases fit TRBD1. Germline lookup yields CDR1 GTSNPN and CDR2 SVGIG (reference sequence). Trimming took 3 bases from V and 2 from J; bases not matched to a gene: 5. The CDR3 is made up of 14 amino acids. The chain's CDR3 is CAWSWDSYTDTQYF. The CDR3 DNA sequence: TGTGCCTGGAGCTGGGACAGCTACACAGATACGCAGTATTTT.

In DNA form, the CDR3 reads TGTGCCAGCAGCTCAGCGGGGGGGAATCGAGAGACCCAGTACTTC. It specifies CASSSAGGNRETQYF. The chain joins TRBV6-5 to TRBJ2-5, with TRBD2 matching over 10 bases. V was pared by 6 bases and J by 4 bases, with 8 bases of the junction left unmatched. Germline CDR1 MNHEY, CDR2 SVGAGI. The length of the CDR3 is 15 residues.

The CDR3 reads CASSGNTDTQYF. CDR3 coding DNA: TGTGCCAGCTCCGGGAACACAGATACGCAGTATTTT. This chain connects TRBV18 to TRBJ2-3; D possibly corresponds to TRBD2 (5 bases). V was cut by 6 bases and J by 2 bases, with 6 bases left in between. Germline CDR1 is KGHSH and CDR2 is LQKENI. The CDR3 sequence is 12 residues long.